This TCR beta chain was observed in a study of beta chain bispecific antibodies for T cell cancers. Broader study findings: In these mixed samples, most targeted TRBV reads derived from the leukemia cell line.

In this sample, this clonotype turned up many times. Its antigen is unknown. Blood mononuclear cells were expanded for about 3 days using either OKT3 anti-CD3 antibody or CD3/CD28 beads. TCRdb ran MiXCR on the 5' RACE reads and lists one entry per CDR3 protein. The sample holds over 20,000 distinct CDR3 sequences, over 2% seen once. The origin of this receptor is a human donor in good health. Some clones in this sample may be carry-over from other donors' samples. Specimen: healthy donor T cells cultured with leukemia cells.

The CDR3 spells CASSKAPTGASYNEQFF. In DNA form, the CDR3 reads TGTGCCAGCAGCAAAGCCCCGACAGGGGCATCCTACAATGAGCAGTTCTTC. The chain has TRBV21-1 and TRBJ2-1; the table names TRBD1, a call not compared with the DNA. TRBV21-1 is a pseudogene. The CDR3 is made up of 17 amino acids.